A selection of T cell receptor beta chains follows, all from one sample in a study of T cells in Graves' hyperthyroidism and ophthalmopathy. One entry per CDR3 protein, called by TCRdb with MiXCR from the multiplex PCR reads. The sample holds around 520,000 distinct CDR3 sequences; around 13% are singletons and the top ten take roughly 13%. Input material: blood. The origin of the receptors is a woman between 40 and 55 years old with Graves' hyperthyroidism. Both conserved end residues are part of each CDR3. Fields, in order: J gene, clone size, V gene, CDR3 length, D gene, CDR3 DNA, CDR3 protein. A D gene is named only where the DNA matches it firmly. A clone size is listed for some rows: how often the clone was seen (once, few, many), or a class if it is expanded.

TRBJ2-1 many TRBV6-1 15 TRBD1 TGTGCCAGCAGTGAAGCCGGGACAGGGCCTTATGAGCAGTTCTTC CASSEAGTGPYEQFF
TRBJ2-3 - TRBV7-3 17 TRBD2 TGTGCCAGCAGCACACCTAGCGGGAGACCGAACACAGATACGCAGTATTTT CASSTPSGRPNTDTQYF
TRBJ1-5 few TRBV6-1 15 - TGTGCCAGCAGTGCATTACGGGGCGGTAATCAGCCCCAGCATTTT CASSALRGGNQPQHF
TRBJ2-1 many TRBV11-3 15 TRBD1 TGTGCCAGCAGCCCAGGACAGGGGCTTTTTAATGAGCAGTTCTTC CASSPGQGLFNEQFF
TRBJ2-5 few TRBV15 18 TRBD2 TGTGCCACCAGCAGATATACACCGGGACTAGCCTTTGGGGAGACCCAGTACTTC CATSRYTPGLAFGETQYF
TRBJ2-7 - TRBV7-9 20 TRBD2 TGTGCCAGCGGATTCGCCAGACTAGCGGGACCCCCAGCCCATATCTACGAGCAGTACTTC CASGFARLAGPPAHIYEQYF
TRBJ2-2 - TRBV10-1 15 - TGCGCCAGCAGTGAAATGGGGACACCAAAAGGGGAGCTGTTTTTT CASSEMGTPKGELFF
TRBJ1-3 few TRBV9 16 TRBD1 TGTGCCAGCAGCGGACAGGGCCAGATCTCTGGAAACACCATATATTTT CASSGQGQISGNTIYF
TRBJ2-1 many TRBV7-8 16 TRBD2 TGTGCCAGCAGCTCAGGGACTAGCGTATCCTACAATGAGCAGTTCTTC CASSSGTSVSYNEQFF
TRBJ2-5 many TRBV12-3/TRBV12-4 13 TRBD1 TGTGCCAGCAGGCAGGGGGTCCAAGAGACCCAGTACTTC CASRQGVQETQYF
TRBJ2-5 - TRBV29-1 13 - TGCAGCGTGGCGGGACCGATCCAAGAGACCCAGTACTTC CSVAGPIQETQYF
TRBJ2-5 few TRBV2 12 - TGTGCCAGCAGGGCAGACCAAGAGACCCAGTACTTC CASRADQETQYF
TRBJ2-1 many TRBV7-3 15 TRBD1 TGTGCCAGCAGCTCCGACAGGGGGTCCCACAATGAGCAGTTCTTC CASSSDRGSHNEQFF
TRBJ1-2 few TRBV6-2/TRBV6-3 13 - TGTGCCAGCAGGCTAGTAGGAGAAGGCGGCTACACCTTC CASRLVGEGGYTF
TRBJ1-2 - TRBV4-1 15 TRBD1 TGCGCCAGCAGCCAAGTTGGGACAGGGGGCGGGGGCTACACCTTC CASSQVGTGGGGYTF
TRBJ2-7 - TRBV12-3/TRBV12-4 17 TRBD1 TGTGCCAGCAGTTTGGGTTTCGGGACAGGGTTCTCCTACGAGCAGTACTTC CASSLGFGTGFSYEQYF
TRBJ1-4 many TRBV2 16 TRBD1 TGTGCCAGCAGTGAAGGGGGGACAGGGATCGGCGGAAAACTGTTTTTT CASSEGGTGIGGKLFF
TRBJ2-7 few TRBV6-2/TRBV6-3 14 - TGTGCCAGCAGTCCCGTGGGCGCATTTTACGAGCAGTACTTC CASSPVGAFYEQYF
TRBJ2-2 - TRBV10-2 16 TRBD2 TGCGCCAGCATTGCAACGGCGGGAGGGCCTGGCGGGGAGCTGTTTTTT CASIATAGGPGGELFF
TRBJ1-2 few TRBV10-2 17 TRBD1 TGCGCCAGCAGGCCCCACTCCGGACAGGGGATGTCGGATGGCTACACCTTC CASRPHSGQGMSDGYTF
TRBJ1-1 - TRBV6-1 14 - TGTGCCAGCAGGGCGGGGGCCGGGAACACTGAAGCTTTCTTT CASRAGAGNTEAFF
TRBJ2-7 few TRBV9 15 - TGTGCCAGCAGCATCGGGACACCTAGCTCCTACGAGCAGTACTTC CASSIGTPSSYEQYF
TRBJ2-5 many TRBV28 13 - TGTGCCAGCAGTTTGGAGAGGCGAGAGACCCAGTACTTC CASSLERRETQYF